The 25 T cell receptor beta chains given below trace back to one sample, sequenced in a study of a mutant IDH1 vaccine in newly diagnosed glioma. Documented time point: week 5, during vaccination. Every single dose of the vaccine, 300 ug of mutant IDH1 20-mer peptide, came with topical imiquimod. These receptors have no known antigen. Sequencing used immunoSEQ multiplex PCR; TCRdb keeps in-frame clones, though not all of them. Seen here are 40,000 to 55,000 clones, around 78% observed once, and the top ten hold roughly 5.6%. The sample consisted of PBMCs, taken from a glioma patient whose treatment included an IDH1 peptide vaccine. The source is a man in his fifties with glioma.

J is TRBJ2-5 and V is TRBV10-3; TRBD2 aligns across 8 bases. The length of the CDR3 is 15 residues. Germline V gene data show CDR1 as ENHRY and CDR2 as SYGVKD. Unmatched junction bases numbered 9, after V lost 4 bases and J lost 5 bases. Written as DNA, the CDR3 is TGTGCCATCAGTGGGCCGGGGGGGTCCTTTGAGACCCAGTACTTC. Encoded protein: CAISGPGGSFETQYF.

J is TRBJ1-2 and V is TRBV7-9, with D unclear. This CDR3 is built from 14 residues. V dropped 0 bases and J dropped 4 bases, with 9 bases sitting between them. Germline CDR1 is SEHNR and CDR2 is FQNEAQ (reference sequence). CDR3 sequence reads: CASSLASVLYGYTF. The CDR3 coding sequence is TGTGCCAGCAGCTTAGCAAGTGTTCTCTATGGCTACACCTTC.

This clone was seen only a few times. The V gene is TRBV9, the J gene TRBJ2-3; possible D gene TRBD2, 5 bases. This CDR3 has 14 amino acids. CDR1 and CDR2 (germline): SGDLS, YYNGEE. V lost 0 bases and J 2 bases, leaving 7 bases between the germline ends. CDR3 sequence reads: CASSVGEITDTQYF. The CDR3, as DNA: TGTGCCAGCAGCGTAGGGGAGATCACAGATACGCAGTATTTT.

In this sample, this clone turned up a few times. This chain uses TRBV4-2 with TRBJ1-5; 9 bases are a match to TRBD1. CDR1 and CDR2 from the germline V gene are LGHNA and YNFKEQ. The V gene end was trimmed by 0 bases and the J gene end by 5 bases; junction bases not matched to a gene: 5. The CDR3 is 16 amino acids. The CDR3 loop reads CASSQERTGAYQPQHF. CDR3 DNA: TGTGCCAGCAGCCAAGAACGGACAGGGGCCTATCAGCCCCAGCATTTT.

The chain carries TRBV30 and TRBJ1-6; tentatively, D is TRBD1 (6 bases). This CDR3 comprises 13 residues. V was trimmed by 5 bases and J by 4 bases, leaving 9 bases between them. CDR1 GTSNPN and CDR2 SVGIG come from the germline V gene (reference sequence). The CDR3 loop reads CAWADSYNSPLHF. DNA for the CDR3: TGTGCCTGGGCGGACAGTTATAATTCACCCCTCCACTTT.

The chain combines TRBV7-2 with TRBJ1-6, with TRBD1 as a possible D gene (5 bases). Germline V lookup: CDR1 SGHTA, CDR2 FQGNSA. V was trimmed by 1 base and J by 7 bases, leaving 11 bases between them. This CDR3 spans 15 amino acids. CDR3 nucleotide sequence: TGTGCCAGCAGCTTAGGACGGGGGGTCAATTCACCCCTCCACTTT. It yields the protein CASSLGRGVNSPLHF.

CDR3 sequence (DNA): TGTGCCAGTAGAGGGACCTTCAATCAGCCCCAGCATTTT. Translation: CASRGTFNQPQHF. V usage is TRBV19 and J usage is TRBJ1-5, with a possible D match to TRBD1 (5 bases). Germline V CDR1 and CDR2: LNHDA, SQIVND (reference sequence). Trimming pared 6 bases from V and 3 bases from J, leaving 9 bases between. This CDR3 region has 13 residues.

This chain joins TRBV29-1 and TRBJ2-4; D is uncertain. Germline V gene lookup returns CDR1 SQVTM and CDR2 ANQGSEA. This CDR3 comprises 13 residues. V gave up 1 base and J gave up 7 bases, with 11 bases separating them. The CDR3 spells CSVEVPPRNIQYF. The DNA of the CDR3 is TGCAGCGTTGAAGTCCCCCCACGGAACATTCAGTACTTC.

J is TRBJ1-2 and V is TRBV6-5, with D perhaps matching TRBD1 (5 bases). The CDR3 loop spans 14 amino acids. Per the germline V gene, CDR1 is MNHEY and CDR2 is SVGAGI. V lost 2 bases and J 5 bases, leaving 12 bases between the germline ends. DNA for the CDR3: TGTGCCAGCAGTTACGTCCAGGGAGAATATGGCTACACCTTC. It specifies CASSYVQGEYGYTF.

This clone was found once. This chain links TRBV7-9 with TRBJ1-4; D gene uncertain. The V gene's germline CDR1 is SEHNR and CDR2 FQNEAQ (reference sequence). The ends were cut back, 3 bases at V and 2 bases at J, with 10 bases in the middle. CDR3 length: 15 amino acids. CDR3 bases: TGTGCCAGCAGCTTTCCCTCGACGACTAATGAAAAACTGTTTTTT. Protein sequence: CASSFPSTTNEKLFF.

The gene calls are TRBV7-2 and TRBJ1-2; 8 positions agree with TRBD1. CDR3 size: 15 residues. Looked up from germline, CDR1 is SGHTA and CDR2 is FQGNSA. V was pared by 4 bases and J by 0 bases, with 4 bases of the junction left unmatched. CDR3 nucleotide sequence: TGTGCCAGCAGCTCCCCGGACAGGGCTAACTATGGCTACACCTTC. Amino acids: CASSSPDRANYGYTF.

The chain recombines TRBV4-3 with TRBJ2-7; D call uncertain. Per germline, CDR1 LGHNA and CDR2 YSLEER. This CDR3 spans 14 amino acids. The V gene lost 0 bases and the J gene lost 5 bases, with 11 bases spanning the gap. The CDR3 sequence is CASSQEAQGDEQYF. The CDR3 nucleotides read TGCGCCAGCAGCCAAGAGGCCCAAGGTGACGAGCAGTACTTC.

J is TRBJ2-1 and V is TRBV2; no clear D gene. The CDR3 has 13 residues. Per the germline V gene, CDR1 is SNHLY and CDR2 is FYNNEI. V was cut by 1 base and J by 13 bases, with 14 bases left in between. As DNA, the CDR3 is TGTGCCAGCAGTGAAGATATTTGGGTGGATCAGTTCTTC. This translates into CASSEDIWVDQFF. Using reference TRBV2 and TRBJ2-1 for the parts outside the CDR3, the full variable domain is EPEVTQTPSHQVTQMGQEVILRCVPISNHLYFYWYRQILGQKVEFLVSFYNNEISEKSEIFDDQFSVERPDGSNFTLKIRSTKLEDSAMYFCASSEDIWVDQFFGPGTRLTVL.

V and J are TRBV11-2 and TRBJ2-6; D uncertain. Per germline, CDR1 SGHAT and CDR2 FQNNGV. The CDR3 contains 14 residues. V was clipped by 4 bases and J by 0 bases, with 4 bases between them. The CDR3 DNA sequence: TGTGCCAGCAGCTCCACCTCTGGGGCCAACGTCCTGACTTTC. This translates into CASSSTSGANVLTF.

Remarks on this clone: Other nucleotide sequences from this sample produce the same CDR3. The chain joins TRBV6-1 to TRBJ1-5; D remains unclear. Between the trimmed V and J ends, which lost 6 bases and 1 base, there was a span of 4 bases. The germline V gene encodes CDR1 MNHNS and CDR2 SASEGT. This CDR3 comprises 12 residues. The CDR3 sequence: CASSVSNQPQHF. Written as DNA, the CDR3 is TGTGCCAGCAGCGTGAGCAATCAGCCCCAGCATTTT.

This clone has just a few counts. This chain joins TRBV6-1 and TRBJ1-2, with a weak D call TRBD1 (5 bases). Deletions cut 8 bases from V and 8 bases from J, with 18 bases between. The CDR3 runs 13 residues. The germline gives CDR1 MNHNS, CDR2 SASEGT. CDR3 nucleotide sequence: TGTGCCAGCGACTCCCCGAAGGACAAAGGCTACACCTTC. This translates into CASDSPKDKGYTF.

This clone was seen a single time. CDR3: CASSGQYYGYTF. The CDR3 DNA sequence: TGTGCCAGCAGTGGACAGTACTATGGCTACACCTTC. The chain carries TRBV6-1 and TRBJ1-2; perhaps TRBD1 as D (5 bases). The CDR3 is 12 amino acids. V gave up 4 bases and J gave up 3 bases, with 6 bases separating them. Germline V gene sequence: CDR1 MNHNS, CDR2 SASEGT.

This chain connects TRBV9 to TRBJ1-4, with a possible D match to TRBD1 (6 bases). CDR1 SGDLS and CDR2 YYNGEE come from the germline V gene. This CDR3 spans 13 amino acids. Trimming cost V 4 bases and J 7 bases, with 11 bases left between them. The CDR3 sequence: CASSPRGGEKLFF. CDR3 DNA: TGTGCCAGCAGCCCAAGGGGGGGTGAAAAACTGTTTTTT.

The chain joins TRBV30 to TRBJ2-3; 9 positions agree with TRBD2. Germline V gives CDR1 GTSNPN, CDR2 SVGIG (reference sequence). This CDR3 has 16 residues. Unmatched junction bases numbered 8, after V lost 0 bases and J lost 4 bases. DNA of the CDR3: TGTGCCTGGAGTGTACTGGCGGGGGGGCCGGCAGATACGCAGTATTTT. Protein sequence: CAWSVLAGGPADTQYF.

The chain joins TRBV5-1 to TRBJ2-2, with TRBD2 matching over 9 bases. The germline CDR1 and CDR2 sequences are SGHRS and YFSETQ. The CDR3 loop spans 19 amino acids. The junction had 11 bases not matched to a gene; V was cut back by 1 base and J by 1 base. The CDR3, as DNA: TGCGCCAGCAGCTTGCGAGGGCTAGCGGGGCGCAGGAACACCGGGGAGCTGTTTTTT. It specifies CASSLRGLAGRRNTGELFF.

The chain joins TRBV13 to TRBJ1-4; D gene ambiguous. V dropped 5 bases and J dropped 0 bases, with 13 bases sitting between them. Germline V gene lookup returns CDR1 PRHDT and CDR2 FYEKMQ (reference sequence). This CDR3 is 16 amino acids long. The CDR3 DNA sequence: TGTGCCAGCAGCCATTCAGGACTATCAACTAATGAAAAACTGTTTTTT. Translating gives CASSHSGLSTNEKLFF.

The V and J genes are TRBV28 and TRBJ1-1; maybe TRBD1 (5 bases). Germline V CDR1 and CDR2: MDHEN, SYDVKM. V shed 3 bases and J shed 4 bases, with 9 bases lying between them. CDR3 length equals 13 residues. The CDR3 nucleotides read TGTGCCAGCAGTTTGGAGGGGAGCACTGAAGCTTTCTTT. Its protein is CASSLEGSTEAFF.

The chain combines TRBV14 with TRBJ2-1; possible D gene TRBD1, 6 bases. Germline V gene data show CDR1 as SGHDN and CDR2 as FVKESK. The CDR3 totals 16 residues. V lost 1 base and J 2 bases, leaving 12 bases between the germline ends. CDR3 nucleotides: TGTGCCAGCAGCCAAGCGGCAGGGGTGACCTACAATGAGCAGTTCTTC. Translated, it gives CASSQAAGVTYNEQFF.

The CDR3 spells CASSRSLNEKLFF. The CDR3 DNA sequence: TGTGCCAGCTCACGCAGCCTCAATGAAAAACTGTTTTTT. The chain recombines TRBV18 with TRBJ1-4; D unresolved. Trimming left V 4 bases short and J 5 bases short, with 8 bases between. CDR3 size: 13 residues. The germline gives CDR1 KGHSH, CDR2 LQKENI.

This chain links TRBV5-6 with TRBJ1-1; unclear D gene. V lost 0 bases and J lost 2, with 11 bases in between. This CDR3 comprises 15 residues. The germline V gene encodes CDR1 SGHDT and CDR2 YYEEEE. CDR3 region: CASSLGLGYNTEAFF. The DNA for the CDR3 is TGTGCCAGCAGCTTGGGGCTAGGGTACAACACTGAAGCTTTCTTT.